This T cell receptor beta chain comes out of a study of cytomegalovirus exposure and HLA in healthy donors. Both 60 Vbeta primers and 13 Jbeta primers went into the PCR. TCRdb's table, derived via immunoSEQ multiplex PCR, lists solely in-frame clones and lacks some. The sample has 100,000 to 120,000 clones; around four fifths are singletons. Overall study results and limits: An analysis was carried out at a later point. It showed that HLA-associated TCR beta chains were more clonally expanded than equally common non-associated chains. Sequences of the TCR beta chain were said to predict the HLA-A and HLA-B alleles of most subjects accurately. Presence/absence results assume similar sequencing depth per donor, which may not hold. A previous analysis found most TCR beta V segments productive roughly 87% or roughly 30% of the time.

A remark on this clone: Its antigen remains unknown.

The sequence derives from a man aged 25 to 40 in good health and CMV-seropositive. The sample was PBMCs.

CDR3 protein: CASSSDRGGDSYEQYF. Written as DNA, the CDR3 is TGTGCCAGCAGCTCGGATCGCGGGGGAGACTCCTACGAGCAGTACTTC. The gene calls are TRBV7-9 and TRBJ2-7, with 7 nucleotides matching TRBD2. There are 16 residues in the CDR3. The V gene end was trimmed by 4 bases and the J gene end by 0 bases; junction bases not matched to a gene: 9. Germline V gene lookup returns CDR1 SEHNR and CDR2 FQNEAQ (reference sequence).